This T cell receptor beta chain was profiled in a study of T cell repertoires in cytomegalovirus infection. Study as a whole: Carrying CMV and the relevant HLA type showed in public TCR beta signatures. Study conclusions and caveats: Cumulated frequencies of public TCR beta families served to identify carriers of CMV plus the relevant HLA. Within the response measured ex vivo, HLA-C-restricted CMV-specific TCR beta clonotypes were dominant.

The count of this clonotype is one. The antigen is not known. TCRdb reanalysed the reads using MiXCR and keeps one entry per CDR3 protein. The sample consists of under 850,000 distinct CDR3 sequences, roughly a third of them appearing once. Germline V gene lookup returns CDR1 SGHRS and CDR2 YFSETQ. V was trimmed by 0 bases and J by 6 bases, leaving 16 bases between them. The CDR3 covers 15 residues. The TCR comes from a human donor in good health (CMV status not recorded). Some clones in this sample may be carry-over from other donors' samples. This chain joins TRBV5-1 and TRBJ2-7; D possibly corresponds to TRBD2 (6 bases). Sequenced material: PBMCs. The CDR3, as DNA: TGCGCCAGCAGCTTGGCCGGGACTCGTCGTGGCGAGCAGTACTTC. Its protein is CASSLAGTRRGEQYF.